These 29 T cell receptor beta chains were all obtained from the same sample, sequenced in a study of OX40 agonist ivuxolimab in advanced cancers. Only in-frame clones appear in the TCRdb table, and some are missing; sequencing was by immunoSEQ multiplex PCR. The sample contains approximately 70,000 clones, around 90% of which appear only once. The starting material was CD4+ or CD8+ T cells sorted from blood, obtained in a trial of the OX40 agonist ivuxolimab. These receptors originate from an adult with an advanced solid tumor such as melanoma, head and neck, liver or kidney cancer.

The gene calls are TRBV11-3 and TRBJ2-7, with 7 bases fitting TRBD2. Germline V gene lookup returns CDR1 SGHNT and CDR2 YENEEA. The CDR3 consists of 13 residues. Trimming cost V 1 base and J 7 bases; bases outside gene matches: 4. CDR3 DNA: TGTGCCAGCAGCTTAGGTCCTAGCGGAGAGCAGTACTTC. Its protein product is CASSLGPSGEQYF.

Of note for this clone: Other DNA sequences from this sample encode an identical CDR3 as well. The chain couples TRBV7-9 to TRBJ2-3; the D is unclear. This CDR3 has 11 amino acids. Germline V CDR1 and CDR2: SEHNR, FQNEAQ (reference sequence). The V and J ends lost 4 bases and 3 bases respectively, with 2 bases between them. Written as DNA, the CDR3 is TGTGCCAGCAGCTCTACAGATACGCAGTATTTT. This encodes CASSSTDTQYF.

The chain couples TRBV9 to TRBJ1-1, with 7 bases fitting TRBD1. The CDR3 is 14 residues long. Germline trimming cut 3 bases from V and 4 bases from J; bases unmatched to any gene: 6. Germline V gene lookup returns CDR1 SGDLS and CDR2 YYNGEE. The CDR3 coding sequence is TGTGCCAGCAGCGAATCACAGGGGACCACTGAAGCTTTCTTT. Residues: CASSESQGTTEAFF.

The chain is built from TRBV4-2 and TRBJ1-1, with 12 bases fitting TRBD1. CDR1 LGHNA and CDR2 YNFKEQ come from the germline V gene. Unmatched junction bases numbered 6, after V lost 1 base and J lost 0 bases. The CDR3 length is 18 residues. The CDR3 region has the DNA TGTGCCAGCAGCCAAGCCCCGGGACAGGGGGCTGTGAACACTGAAGCTTTCTTT. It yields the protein CASSQAPGQGAVNTEAFF.

The CDR3 coding sequence is TGTGCCAGCAGCCAAGAGGACAGGAGGGGTCAGCCCCAGCATTTT. It encodes CASSQEDRRGQPQHF. This chain connects TRBV4-2 to TRBJ1-5; 7 nucleotides match TRBD1. The CDR3 has 15 amino acids. Germline V lookup: CDR1 LGHNA, CDR2 YNFKEQ. The V gene end was trimmed by 0 bases and the J gene end by 6 bases; junction bases not matched to a gene: 5.

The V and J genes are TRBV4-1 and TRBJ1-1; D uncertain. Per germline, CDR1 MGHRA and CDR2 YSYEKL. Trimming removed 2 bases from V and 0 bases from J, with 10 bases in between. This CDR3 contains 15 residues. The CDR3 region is CASSQSAVLNTEAFF. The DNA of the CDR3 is TGCGCCAGCAGCCAATCGGCGGTCCTGAACACTGAAGCTTTCTTT.

CDR3 coding DNA: TGTGCCAGCAGTCCACCTTACGGGGTGCGGGAGACCCAGTACTTC. Translated, it gives CASSPPYGVRETQYF. This rearrangement joins TRBV28 to TRBJ2-5; the D gene is possibly TRBD2 (5 bases). The V and J ends lost 5 bases and 5 bases respectively, with 18 bases between them. Germline V lookup: CDR1 MDHEN, CDR2 SYDVKM. The CDR3 spans 15 residues.

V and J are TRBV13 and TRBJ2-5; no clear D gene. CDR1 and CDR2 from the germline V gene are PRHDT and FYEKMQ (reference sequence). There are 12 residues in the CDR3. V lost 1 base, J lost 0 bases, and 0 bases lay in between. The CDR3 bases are TGTGCCAGCAGCTTAGACCAAGAGACCCAGTACTTC. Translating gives CASSLDQETQYF.

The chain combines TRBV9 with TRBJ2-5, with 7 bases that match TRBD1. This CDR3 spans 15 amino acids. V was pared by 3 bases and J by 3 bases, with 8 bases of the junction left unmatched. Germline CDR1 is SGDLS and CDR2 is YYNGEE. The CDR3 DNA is TGTGCCAGCAGCGCCTTCGACAGGGTCGAAGAGACCCAGTACTTC. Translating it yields CASSAFDRVEETQYF.

CDR3 coding DNA: TGTGCCAGCAGCTTAGCTCCCCCATCGCGCTACCCCTACAATGAGCAGTTCTTC. It yields the protein CASSLAPPSRYPYNEQFF. The chain recombines TRBV7-2 with TRBJ2-1; D is ambiguous. V was shortened by 0 bases and J by 2 bases, with 17 bases between the two germline ends. The CDR3 covers 18 residues. Germline V gene lookup returns CDR1 SGHTA and CDR2 FQGNSA.

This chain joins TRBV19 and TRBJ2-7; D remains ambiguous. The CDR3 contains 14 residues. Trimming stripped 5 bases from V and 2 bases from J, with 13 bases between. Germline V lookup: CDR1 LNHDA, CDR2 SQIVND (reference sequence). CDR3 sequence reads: CASSPSSGAYEQYF. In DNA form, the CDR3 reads TGTGCCAGTAGTCCATCGAGTGGGGCCTACGAGCAGTACTTC.

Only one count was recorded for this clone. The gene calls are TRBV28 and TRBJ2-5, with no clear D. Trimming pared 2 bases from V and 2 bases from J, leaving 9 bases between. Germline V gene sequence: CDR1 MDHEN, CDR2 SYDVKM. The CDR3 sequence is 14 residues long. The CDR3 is CASSLEDLQETQYF. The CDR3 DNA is TGTGCCAGCAGTTTAGAAGATTTACAAGAGACCCAGTACTTC. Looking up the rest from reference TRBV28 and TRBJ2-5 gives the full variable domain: DVKVTQSSRYLVKRTGEKVFLECVQDMDHENMFWYRQDPGLGLRLIYFSYDVKMKEKGDIPEGYSVSREKKERFSLILESASTNQTSMYLCASSLEDLQETQYFGPGTRLLVL.

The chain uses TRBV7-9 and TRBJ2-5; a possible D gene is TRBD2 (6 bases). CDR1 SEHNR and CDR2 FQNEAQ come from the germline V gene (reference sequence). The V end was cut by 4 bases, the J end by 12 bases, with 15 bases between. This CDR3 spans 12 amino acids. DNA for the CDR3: TGTGCCAGCAGCTCCACGGGACTCCGAGAGTACTTC. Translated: CASSSTGLREYF.

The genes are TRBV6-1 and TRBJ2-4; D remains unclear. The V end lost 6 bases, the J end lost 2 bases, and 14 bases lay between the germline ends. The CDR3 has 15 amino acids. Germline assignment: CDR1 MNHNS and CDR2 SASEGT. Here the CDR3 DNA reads TGTGCCAGCAGCAAGAATACCTCGCCCAAAAACATTCAGTACTTC. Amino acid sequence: CASSKNTSPKNIQYF.

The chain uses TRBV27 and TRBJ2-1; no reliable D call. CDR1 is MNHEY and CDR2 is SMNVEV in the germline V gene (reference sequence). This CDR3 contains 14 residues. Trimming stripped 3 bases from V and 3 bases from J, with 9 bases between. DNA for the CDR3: TGTGCCAGCAGTTTCCTTAATAGCTACAATGAGCAGTTCTTC. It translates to CASSFLNSYNEQFF.

The CDR3 reads CASSRLTRNYEQYF. As DNA, the CDR3 is TGTGCCAGCAGCCGATTGACTAGGAACTACGAGCAGTACTTC. The J gene is TRBJ2-7, the V gene TRBV7-9, with TRBD2 as a possible D gene (6 bases). Trimming removed 5 bases at V and 3 bases at J, with 14 bases between. Germline CDR1 SEHNR, CDR2 FQNEAQ (reference sequence). This CDR3 spans 14 amino acids. Based on the CDR3 plus reference TRBV7-9 and TRBJ2-7, the full variable domain is DTGVSQNPRHKITKRGQNVTFRCDPISEHNRLYWYRQTLGQGPEFLTYFQNEAQLEKSRLLSDRFSAERPKGSFSTLEIQRTEQGDSAMYLCASSRLTRNYEQYFGPGTRLTVT.

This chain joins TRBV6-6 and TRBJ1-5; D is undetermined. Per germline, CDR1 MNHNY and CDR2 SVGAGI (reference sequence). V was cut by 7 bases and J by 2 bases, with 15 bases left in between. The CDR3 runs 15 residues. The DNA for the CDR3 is TGTGCCAGCACCCACAGCGACCCTGGCAATCAGCCCCAGCATTTT. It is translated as CASTHSDPGNQPQHF.

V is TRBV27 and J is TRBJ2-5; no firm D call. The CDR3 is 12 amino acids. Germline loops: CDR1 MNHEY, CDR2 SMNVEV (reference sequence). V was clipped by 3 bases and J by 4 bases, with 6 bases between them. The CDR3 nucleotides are TGTGCCAGCAGTTTGGTTGGAGAGACCCAGTACTTC. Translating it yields CASSLVGETQYF.

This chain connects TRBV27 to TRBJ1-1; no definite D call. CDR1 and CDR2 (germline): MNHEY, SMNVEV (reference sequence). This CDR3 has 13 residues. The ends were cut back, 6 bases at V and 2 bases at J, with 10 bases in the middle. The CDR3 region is CASSVGGNTEAFF. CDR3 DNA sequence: TGTGCCAGCAGCGTGGGCGGAAACACTGAAGCTTTCTTT.

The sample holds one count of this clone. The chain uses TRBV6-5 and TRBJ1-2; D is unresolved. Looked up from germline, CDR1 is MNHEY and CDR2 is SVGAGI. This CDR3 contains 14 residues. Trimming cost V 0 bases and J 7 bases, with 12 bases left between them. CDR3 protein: CASSYSDHPFGYTF. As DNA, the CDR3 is TGTGCCAGCAGTTACTCGGACCACCCTTTTGGCTACACCTTC.

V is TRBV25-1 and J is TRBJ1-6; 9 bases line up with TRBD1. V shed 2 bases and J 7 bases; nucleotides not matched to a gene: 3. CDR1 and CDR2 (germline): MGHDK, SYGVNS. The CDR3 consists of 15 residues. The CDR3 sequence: CASSEGTGLNSPLHF. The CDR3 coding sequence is TGTGCCAGCAGTGAAGGGACAGGGTTGAATTCACCCCTCCACTTT.

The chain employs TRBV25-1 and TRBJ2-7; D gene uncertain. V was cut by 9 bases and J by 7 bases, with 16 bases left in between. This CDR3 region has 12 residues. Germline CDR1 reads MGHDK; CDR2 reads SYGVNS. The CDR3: CASSDVVWEQYF. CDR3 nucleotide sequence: TGTGCCAGTTCGGACGTCGTTTGGGAGCAGTACTTC.

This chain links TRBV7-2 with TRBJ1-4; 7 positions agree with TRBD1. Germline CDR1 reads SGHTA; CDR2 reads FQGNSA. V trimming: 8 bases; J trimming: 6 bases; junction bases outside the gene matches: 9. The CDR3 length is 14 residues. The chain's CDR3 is CASRAGGLYEKLFF. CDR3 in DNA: TGTGCCAGCCGCGCAGGGGGATTATATGAAAAACTGTTTTTT.

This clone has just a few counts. Written as DNA, the CDR3 is TGTGCCAGCAGTCCATTCCAGGGGCCTTCCGGGGAGCTGTTTTTT. Translation: CASSPFQGPSGELFF. The J gene is TRBJ2-2, the V gene TRBV6-1; possibly TRBD1 for D (6 bases). The V gene's germline CDR1 is MNHNS and CDR2 SASEGT. Trimming pared 5 bases from V and 6 bases from J, leaving 16 bases between. CDR3 length equals 15 residues.

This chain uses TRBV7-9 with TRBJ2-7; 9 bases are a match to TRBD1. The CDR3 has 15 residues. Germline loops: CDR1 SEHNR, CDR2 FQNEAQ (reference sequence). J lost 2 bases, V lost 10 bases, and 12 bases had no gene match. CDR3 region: CATNPPGTGPYEQYF. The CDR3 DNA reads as TGTGCCACCAACCCCCCCGGGACAGGGCCCTACGAGCAGTACTTC.

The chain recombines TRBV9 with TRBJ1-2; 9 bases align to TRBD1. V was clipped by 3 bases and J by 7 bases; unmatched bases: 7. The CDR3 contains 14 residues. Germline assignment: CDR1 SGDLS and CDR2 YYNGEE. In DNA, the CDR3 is TGTGCCAGCAGCGGCCGGGACAGGGTCTCTGGCTACACCTTC. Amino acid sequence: CASSGRDRVSGYTF.

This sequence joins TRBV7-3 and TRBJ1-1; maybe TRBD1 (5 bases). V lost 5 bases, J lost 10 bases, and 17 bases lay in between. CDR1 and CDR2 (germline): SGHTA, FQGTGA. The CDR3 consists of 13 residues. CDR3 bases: TGTGCCAGCAGCCCACCCTCGGGGGAGGGAGCTTTCTTT. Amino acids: CASSPPSGEGAFF.

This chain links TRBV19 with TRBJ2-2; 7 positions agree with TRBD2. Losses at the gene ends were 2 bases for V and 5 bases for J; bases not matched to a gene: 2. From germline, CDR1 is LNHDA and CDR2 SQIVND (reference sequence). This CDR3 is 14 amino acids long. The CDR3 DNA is TGTGCCAGTAGTATATGGGGGGGAACCGGGGAGCTGTTTTTT. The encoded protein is CASSIWGGTGELFF.

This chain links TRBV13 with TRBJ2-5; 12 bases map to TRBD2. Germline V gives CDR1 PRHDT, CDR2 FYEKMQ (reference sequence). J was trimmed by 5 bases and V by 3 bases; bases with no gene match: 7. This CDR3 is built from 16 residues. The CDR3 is CASSFRTSGNRETQYF. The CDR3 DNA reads TGTGCCAGCAGCTTTAGGACTAGCGGGAATAGGGAGACCCAGTACTTC. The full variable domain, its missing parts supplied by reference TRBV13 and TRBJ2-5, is AAGVIQSPRHLIKEKRETATLKCYPIPRHDTVYWYQQGPGQDPQFLISFYEKMQSDKGSIPDRFSAQQFSDYHSELNMSSLELGDSALYFCASSFRTSGNRETQYFGPGTRLLVL.